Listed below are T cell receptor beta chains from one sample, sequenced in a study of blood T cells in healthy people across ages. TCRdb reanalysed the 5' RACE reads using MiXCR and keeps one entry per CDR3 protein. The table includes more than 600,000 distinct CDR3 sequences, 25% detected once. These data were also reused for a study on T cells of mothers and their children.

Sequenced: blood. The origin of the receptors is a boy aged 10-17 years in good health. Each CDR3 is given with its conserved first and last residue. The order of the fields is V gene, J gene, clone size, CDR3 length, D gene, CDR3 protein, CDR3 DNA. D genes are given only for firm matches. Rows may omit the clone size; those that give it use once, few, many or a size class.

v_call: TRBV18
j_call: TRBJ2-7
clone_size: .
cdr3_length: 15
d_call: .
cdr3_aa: CASSPQVPRENEQYF
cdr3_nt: TGTGCCAGCTCACCACAGGTTCCTAGGGAAAACGAGCAGTACTTC

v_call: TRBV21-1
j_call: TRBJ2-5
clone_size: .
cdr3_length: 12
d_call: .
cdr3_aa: CASSKEGETQYF
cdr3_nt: TGTGCCAGCAGCAAAGAGGGAGAGACCCAGTACTTC

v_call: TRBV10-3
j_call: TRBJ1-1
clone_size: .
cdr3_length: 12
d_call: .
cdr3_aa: CAISDPPTEAFF
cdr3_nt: TGTGCCATCAGTGATCCCCCCACTGAAGCTTTCTTT

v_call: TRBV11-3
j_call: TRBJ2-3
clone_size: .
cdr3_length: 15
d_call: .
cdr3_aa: CASSLGGMSTDTQYF
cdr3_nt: TGTGCCAGCAGCTTAGGCGGGATGAGCACAGATACGCAGTATTTT

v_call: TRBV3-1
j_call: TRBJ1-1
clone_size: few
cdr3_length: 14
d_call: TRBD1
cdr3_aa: CASSPAGGLIEAFF
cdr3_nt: TGTGCCAGCAGCCCGGCAGGGGGGCTCATTGAAGCTTTCTTT

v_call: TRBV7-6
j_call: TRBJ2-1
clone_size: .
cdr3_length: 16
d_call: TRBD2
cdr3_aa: CASSLGPASGSNEQFF
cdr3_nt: TGTGCCAGCAGCCTAGGCCCTGCTAGCGGGAGTAATGAGCAGTTCTTC

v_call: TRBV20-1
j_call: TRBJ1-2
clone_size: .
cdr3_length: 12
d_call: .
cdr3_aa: CSARGQSYGYTF
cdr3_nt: TGCAGTGCTAGAGGACAGTCTTATGGCTACACCTTC

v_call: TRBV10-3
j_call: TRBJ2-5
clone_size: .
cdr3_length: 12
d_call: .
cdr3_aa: CAISGAQETQYF
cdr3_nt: TGTGCCATCAGTGGGGCCCAAGAGACCCAGTACTTC

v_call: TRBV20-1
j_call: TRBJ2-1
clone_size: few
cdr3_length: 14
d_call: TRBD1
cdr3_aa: CSATSGTGHNEQFF
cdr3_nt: TGCAGTGCCACCTCCGGGACAGGGCACAATGAGCAGTTCTTC

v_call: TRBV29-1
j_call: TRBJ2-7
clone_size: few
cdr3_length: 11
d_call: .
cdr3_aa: CSFARGYEQYF
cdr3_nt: TGCAGCTTTGCGAGGGGCTACGAGCAGTACTTC

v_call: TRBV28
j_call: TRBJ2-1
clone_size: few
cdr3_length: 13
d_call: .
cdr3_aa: CASTFKGYNEQFF
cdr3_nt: TGTGCCAGCACCTTCAAGGGATACAATGAGCAGTTCTTC

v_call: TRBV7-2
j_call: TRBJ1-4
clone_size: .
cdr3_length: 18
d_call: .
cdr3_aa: CASSLRAAGTGGNEKLFF
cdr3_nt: TGTGCCAGCAGCCTGAGGGCAGCGGGGACTGGCGGTAATGAAAAACTGTTTTTT

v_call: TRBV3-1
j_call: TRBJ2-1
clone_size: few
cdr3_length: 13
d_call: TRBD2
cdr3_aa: CASSSRTSGIQFF
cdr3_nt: TGTGCCAGCAGCTCTCGGACTAGCGGGATACAGTTCTTC

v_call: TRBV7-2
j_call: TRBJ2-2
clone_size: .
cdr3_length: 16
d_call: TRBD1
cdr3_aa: CASSRDRGRGTGELFF
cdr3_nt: TGTGCCAGCAGCCGGGACAGGGGGCGAGGCACCGGGGAGCTGTTTTTT

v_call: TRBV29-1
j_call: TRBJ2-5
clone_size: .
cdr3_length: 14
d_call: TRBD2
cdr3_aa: CSAGRTGKQETQYF
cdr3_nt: TGCAGCGCCGGGAGGACGGGGAAGCAAGAGACCCAGTACTTC

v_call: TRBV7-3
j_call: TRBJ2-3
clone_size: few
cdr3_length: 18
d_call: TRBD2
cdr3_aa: CASSLTFIAGGLTDTQYF
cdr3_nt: TGTGCCAGCAGCTTAACGTTTATAGCGGGGGGCCTCACAGATACGCAGTATTTT

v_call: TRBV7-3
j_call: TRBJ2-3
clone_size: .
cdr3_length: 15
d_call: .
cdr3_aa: CASSFGLSSTDTQYF
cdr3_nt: TGTGCCAGCAGCTTCGGACTGTCTAGCACAGATACGCAGTATTTT

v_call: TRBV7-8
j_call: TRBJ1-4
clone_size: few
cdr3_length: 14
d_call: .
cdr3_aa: CASSPLGGNEKLFF
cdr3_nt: TGTGCCAGCAGCCCCCTCGGGGGGAATGAAAAACTGTTTTTT

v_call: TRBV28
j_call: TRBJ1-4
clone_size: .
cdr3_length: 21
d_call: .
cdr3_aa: CASSLRVTQGAISPTNEKLFF
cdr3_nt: TGTGCCAGCAGTTTACGAGTGACCCAGGGTGCAATTTCCCCAACTAATGAAAAACTGTTTTTT

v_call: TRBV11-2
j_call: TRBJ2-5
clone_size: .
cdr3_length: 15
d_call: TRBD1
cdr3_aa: CASSQRQGPRETQYF
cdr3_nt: TGTGCCAGCAGTCAGCGACAGGGGCCGAGGGAGACCCAGTACTTC

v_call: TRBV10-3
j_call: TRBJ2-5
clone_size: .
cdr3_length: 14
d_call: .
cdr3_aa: CAISLTGEGETQYF
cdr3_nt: TGTGCCATCAGTTTAACAGGGGAGGGGGAGACCCAGTACTTC

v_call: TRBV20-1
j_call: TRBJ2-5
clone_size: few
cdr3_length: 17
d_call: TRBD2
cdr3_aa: CSARDQGLAGGQETQYF
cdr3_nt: TGCAGTGCTAGAGATCAGGGACTAGCGGGGGGTCAAGAGACCCAGTACTTC

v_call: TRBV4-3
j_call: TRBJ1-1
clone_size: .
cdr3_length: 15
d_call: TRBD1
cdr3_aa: CASSQDRDLNTEAFF
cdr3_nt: TGCGCCAGCAGCCAGGACAGGGACTTAAACACTGAAGCTTTCTTT

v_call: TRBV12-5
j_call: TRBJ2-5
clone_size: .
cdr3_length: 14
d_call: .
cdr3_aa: CASGLVRDQETQYF
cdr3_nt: TGTGCTAGTGGTTTGGTACGGGATCAAGAGACCCAGTACTTC

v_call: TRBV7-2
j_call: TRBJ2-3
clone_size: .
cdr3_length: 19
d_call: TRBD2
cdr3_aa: CASSLAGLAGVPSTDTQYF
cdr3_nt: TGTGCCAGCAGCTTAGCGGGACTAGCGGGGGTCCCCAGCACAGATACGCAGTATTTT

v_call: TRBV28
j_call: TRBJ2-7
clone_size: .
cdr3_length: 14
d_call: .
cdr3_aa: CASRKGGPGYEQYF
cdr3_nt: TGTGCCAGCAGGAAGGGGGGTCCCGGCTACGAGCAGTACTTC

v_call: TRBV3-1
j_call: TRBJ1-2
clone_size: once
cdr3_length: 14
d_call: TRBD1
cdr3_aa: CASSQAAQGYGYTF
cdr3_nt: TGTGCCAGCAGCCAAGCGGCACAGGGGTATGGCTACACCTTC

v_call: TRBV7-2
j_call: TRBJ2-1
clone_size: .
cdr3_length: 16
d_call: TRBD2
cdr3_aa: CASSWTSGGSYNEQFF
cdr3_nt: TGTGCCAGCAGCTGGACTAGCGGGGGGTCTTACAATGAGCAGTTCTTC

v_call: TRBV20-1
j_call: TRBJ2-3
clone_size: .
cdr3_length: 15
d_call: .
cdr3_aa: CSARGGSVGTDTQYF
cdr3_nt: TGCAGTGCTAGAGGGGGAAGTGTGGGCACAGATACGCAGTATTTT

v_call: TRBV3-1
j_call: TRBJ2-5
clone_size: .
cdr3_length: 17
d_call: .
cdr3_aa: CASSQVFQGDSVETQYF
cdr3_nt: TGTGCCAGCAGCCAAGTGTTCCAGGGCGACTCCGTAGAGACCCAGTACTTC

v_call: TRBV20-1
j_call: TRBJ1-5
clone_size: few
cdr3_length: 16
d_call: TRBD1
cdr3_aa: CSAKTPGTGAGQPQHF
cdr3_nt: TGCAGTGCAAAGACCCCCGGGACAGGGGCAGGTCAGCCCCAGCATTTT

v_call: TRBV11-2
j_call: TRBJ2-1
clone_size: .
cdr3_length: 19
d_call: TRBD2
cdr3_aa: CASSPWTSGRPSSYNEQFF
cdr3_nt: TGTGCCAGCAGCCCTTGGACTAGCGGGAGGCCCAGCTCCTACAATGAGCAGTTCTTC

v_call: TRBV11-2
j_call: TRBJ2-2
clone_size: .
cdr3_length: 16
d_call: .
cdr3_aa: CASSIRNTGSSGELFF
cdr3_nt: TGTGCCAGCAGCATACGAAATACAGGGTCGTCCGGGGAGCTGTTTTTT

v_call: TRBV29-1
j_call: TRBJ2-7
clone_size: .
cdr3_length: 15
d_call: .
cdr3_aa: CSVEDPAREVDEQYF
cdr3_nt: TGCAGCGTTGAAGATCCGGCCAGGGAGGTCGACGAGCAGTACTTC

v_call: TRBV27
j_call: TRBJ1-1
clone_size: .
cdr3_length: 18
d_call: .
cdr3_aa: CASSPAGEGSGMNTEAFF
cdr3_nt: TGTGCCAGCAGTCCCGCAGGGGAGGGCTCCGGAATGAACACTGAAGCTTTCTTT

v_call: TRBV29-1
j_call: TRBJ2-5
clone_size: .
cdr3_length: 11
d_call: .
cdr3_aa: CSVATGETQYF
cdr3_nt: TGCAGCGTTGCTACGGGAGAGACCCAGTACTTC

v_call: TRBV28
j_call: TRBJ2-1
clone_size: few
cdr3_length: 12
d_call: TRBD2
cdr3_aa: CASGGAYNEQFF
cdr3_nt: TGTGCCAGCGGGGGGGCCTACAATGAGCAGTTCTTC

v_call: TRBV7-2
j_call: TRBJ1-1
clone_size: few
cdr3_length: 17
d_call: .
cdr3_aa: CASSLDLSVADNTEAFF
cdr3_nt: TGTGCCAGCAGCTTAGACCTTTCAGTTGCAGATAACACTGAAGCTTTCTTT

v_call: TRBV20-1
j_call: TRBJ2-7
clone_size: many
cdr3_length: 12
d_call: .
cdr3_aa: CSAREGGYEQYF
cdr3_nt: TGCAGTGCTAGGGAGGGGGGTTACGAGCAGTACTTC

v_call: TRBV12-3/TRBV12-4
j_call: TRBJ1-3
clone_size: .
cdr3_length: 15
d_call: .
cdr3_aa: CASSTSQSSGNTIYF
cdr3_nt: TGTGCCAGCAGTACGAGTCAGAGCTCTGGAAACACCATATATTTT

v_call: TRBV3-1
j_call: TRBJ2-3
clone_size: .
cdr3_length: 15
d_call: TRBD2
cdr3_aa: CASSQGGGGADTQYF
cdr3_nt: TGTGCCAGCAGCCAAGGAGGCGGGGGGGCAGATACGCAGTATTTT

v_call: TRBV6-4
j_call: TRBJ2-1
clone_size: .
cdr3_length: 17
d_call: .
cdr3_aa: CASSETLAYRSYNEQFF
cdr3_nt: TGTGCCAGCAGTGAAACGTTAGCGTATCGTTCCTACAATGAGCAGTTCTTC

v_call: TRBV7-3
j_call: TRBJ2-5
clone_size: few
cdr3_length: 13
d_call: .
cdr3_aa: CASSYVGSETQYF
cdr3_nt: TGTGCCAGCAGCTACGTCGGCTCAGAGACCCAGTACTTC

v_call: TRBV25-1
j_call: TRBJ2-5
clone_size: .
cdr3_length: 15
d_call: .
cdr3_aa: CASSAGQTPGETQYF
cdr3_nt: TGTGCCAGCAGCGCGGGACAAACCCCAGGGGAGACCCAGTACTTC

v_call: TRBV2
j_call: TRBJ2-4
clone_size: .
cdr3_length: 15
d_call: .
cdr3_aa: CASSASQEAKNIQYF
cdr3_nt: TGTGCCAGCAGCGCATCGCAGGAGGCCAAAAACATTCAGTACTTC